The sequence of this TCR beta chain was determined in a study of neoadjuvant anti-PD-1 for oral cavity cancer. Six replicates per PBMC sample, mostly from 480 ng of genomic DNA. The method was immunoSEQ multiplex PCR; TCRdb's version includes in-frame clones alone and lacks a portion of them. The sample shows 10,000 to 15,000 clones, over 55% of them seen only once. The CDR3 has 15 amino acids. Between the trimmed V and J ends, which lost 2 bases and 0 bases, there was a span of 8 bases. Per germline, CDR1 WNHNN and CDR2 SYGVQD (reference sequence). The time point: after neoadjuvant nivolumab, at surgical resection. Stage II-IVA oral cavity squamous cell carcinoma was new and untreated by systemic or radiation therapy. No culture or expansion preceded analysis of these blood cells.

This chain uses TRBV10-1 with TRBJ2-1; no clear D. The sample here was PBMCs, taken after nivolumab (anti-PD-1) treatment. The sequence was collected from a person aged 35-80 years with oral cavity squamous cell carcinoma. The CDR3 bases are TGCGCCAGCAGTGAGGTATTAGCCTCCTACAATGAGCAGTTCTTC. This codes for CASSEVLASYNEQFF.